This paragraph covers one T cell receptor beta chain sequence. What it recognizes is unknown. The data derive from a study of Graves' ophthalmopathy and Graves' hyperthyroidism. Study observations and caveats: The majority of expanded thyroid clonotypes above 0.001 frequency also occurred in blood.

RNA served as the template for amplifying TCR beta CDR3 regions. After a first-round RT-PCR with HTBI primers, a second-round multiplex PCR was run. TCRdb recomputed calls from the multiplex PCR reads with MiXCR, one row per CDR3 protein. The profile shows about 600,000 distinct CDR3 sequences, roughly 39% of them singletons. CDR1 and CDR2 (germline): SGHRS, YFSETQ. J lost 5 bases, V lost 1 base, and 11 bases had no gene match. This CDR3 is built from 17 residues. The specimen was peripheral blood or thyroid tissue (not recorded which). This TCR was recovered from an adult man with Graves' hyperthyroidism. The J gene is TRBJ2-5, the V gene TRBV5-1; 10 bases map to TRBD1. CDR3 sequence reads: CASSLNPGTGVMETQYF. The CDR3 region has the DNA TGCGCCAGCAGCTTGAACCCTGGGACAGGGGTCATGGAGACCCAGTACTTC.